This T cell receptor (beta chain) comes out of a study of blood T cells in healthy people across ages. A second PCR, run for roughly 7 to 11 cycles, used a sample-barcoded 5' primer plus a J-beta primer mix. There were at least 2.5 million CDR3-containing paired-end reads obtained from each sample. TCRdb re-derived calls from the 5' RACE reads in MiXCR, one entry per CDR3 protein. The repertoire includes fewer than 2,000,000 distinct CDR3 sequences, roughly two fifths of them detected once, and roughly 23% sits in the top ten. This clonotype was seen a few times. Its target is not known. Isolated per sample were at least 6.5 million PBMCs. CDR1 and CDR2 (germline): SEHNR, FQNEAQ (reference sequence). Trimming pared 1 base from V and 2 bases from J, leaving 10 bases between. CDR3 size: 15 residues. Notes on the study in general: No conclusive comparison of naive versus antigen-experienced cells was possible with unsorted PBMCs. Age advanced and TCR beta diversity per million T cells fell, roughly linearly.

Sample: blood. The sequence came from a human donor in good health. The chain links TRBV7-9 to TRBJ2-3, with D tentatively TRBD2 (5 bases). CDR3 region: CASSLGAVNTDTQYF. Here the CDR3 DNA reads TGTGCCAGCAGCTTAGGAGCGGTAAACACAGATACGCAGTATTTT.